This T cell receptor beta chain is drawn from a study of shared clonotypes between healthy human individuals. Study observations and caveats: Clonotypes that were shared across a few donors made up roughly 5% of naive CD4 clonotypes.

About this clone: Its antigen is undetermined.

This CDR3 spans 14 amino acids. Germline CDR1 is GTSNPN and CDR2 is SVGIG (reference sequence). With V trimmed by 3 bases and J by 3 bases, 8 bases remained unmatched. TCRdb keeps only in-frame clones here, not all; method: immunoSEQ multiplex PCR. The data show more than 2,000,000 clones, about 92% seen once. Material for sequencing was naive CD4+ T cells sorted from blood. This sample's subset: CD45RA+ positively selected. The source of this sequence is a man aged 18 to 29 in good health. The V and J genes are TRBV30 and TRBJ2-7, with 7 positions matching TRBD1. The CDR3 protein is CAWSRTGTDYEQYF. In DNA, the CDR3 is TGTGCCTGGAGCCGAACCGGGACAGACTACGAGCAGTACTTC.